These 17 T cell receptor beta chains originate from one sample sequenced in a study of T cell responses to AZD1222 COVID-19 vaccine. Clones were read by immunoSEQ multiplex PCR, and TCRdb kept only the in-frame ones, dropping some. Altogether about 180,000 clones are present, approximately 92% being singletons, with the ten largest covering around 0.96%. The sequencing used peripheral blood, collected 28 days after the second dose of the MenACWY control vaccine. Every receptor here comes from an adult who received the MenACWY meningococcal vaccine as a control.

The genes are TRBV6-1 and TRBJ1-1; a possible D gene is TRBD1 (6 bases). Trimming left V 3 bases short and J 3 bases short, with 14 bases between. Germline values: CDR1 MNHNS, CDR2 SASEGT. The CDR3 totals 15 residues. The CDR3 loop is CASSDMRGAYTEAFF. The CDR3 nucleotides read TGTGCCAGCAGTGATATGCGGGGGGCTTACACTGAAGCTTTCTTT.

The V gene is TRBV27, the J gene TRBJ1-5; no firm D call. There are 15 residues in the CDR3. V lost 0 bases, J lost 3 bases, and 9 bases lay in between. CDR1 and CDR2 (germline): MNHEY, SMNVEV (reference sequence). The DNA of the CDR3 is TGTGCCAGCAGTTTATCTTCCGGCTCCAATCAGCCCCAGCATTTT. Its protein is CASSLSSGSNQPQHF.

The chain carries TRBV15 and TRBJ1-4; D unresolved. The V gene's germline CDR1 is LNHNV and CDR2 YYDKDF (reference sequence). The CDR3 totals 15 residues. V lost 1 base and J 4 bases, leaving 10 bases between the germline ends. The CDR3 bases are TGTGCCACCAGCAGAGTGTCCTATGGTAATGAAAAACTGTTTTTT. As protein: CATSRVSYGNEKLFF.

The chain is built from TRBV28 and TRBJ1-2; D is uncertain. Germline V gene sequence: CDR1 MDHEN, CDR2 SYDVKM. The V and J ends lost 2 bases and 0 bases respectively, with 7 bases between them. The CDR3 sequence is 14 residues long. Written as DNA, the CDR3 is TGTGCCAGCAGTTTAGGGATAGCTAACTATGGCTACACCTTC. It encodes CASSLGIANYGYTF.

This chain uses TRBV24-1 with TRBJ1-1; no clear D gene. Germline V lookup: CDR1 KGHDR, CDR2 SFDVKD. The CDR3 is 13 amino acids. The V end lost 1 base, the J end lost 5 bases, and 7 bases lay between the germline ends. For the CDR3, the DNA is TGTGCCACCAGTGATTTTCGAGGGACTGAAGCTTTCTTT. It codes for CATSDFRGTEAFF.

CDR3 bases: TGTGCCTGGAATTCGGCCAGGGTGGGTCAGCCCCAGCATTTT. Translating it yields CAWNSARVGQPQHF. The rearrangement links TRBV30 to TRBJ1-5; D might be TRBD1 (5 bases). Germline CDR1 is GTSNPN and CDR2 is SVGIG (reference sequence). CDR3 length equals 14 residues. V was shortened by 4 bases and J by 6 bases, with 16 bases between the two germline ends.

The rearrangement joins TRBV7-9 to TRBJ2-5; possibly TRBD1 for D (6 bases). Looked up from germline, CDR1 is SEHNR and CDR2 is FQNEAQ (reference sequence). V was trimmed by 8 bases and J by 4 bases, leaving 14 bases between them. The CDR3 is 13 amino acids. CDR3 in amino acids: CASSRDTLETQYF. The CDR3 DNA follows: TGTGCCAGCTCCCGGGACACGCTAGAGACCCAGTACTTC.

This clone was seen only once. The V call is TRBV27, the J call TRBJ2-2; TRBD2 matches 8 bases. Germline CDR1 MNHEY, CDR2 SMNVEV (reference sequence). This CDR3 has 17 amino acids. Unmatched junction bases numbered 11, after V lost 4 bases and J lost 4 bases. The DNA of the CDR3 is TGTGCCAGCAGTTATATCGTGGTAGCGGGGAGCACCGGGGAGCTGTTTTTT. It is translated as CASSYIVVAGSTGELFF.

This chain links TRBV5-1 with TRBJ2-3, with TRBD2 identical over 8 bases. This CDR3 is built from 15 residues. Germline V CDR1 and CDR2: SGHRS, YFSETQ. The V segment lost 5 bases and the J segment 2 bases; nucleotides outside the gene matches: 7. The CDR3 sequence: CASSPSGRNTDTQYF. The DNA of the CDR3 is TGCGCCAGCAGTCCTAGCGGGCGAAACACAGATACGCAGTATTTT. Together with reference TRBV5-1 and TRBJ2-3, the CDR3 gives the full variable domain: KAGVTQTPRYLIKTRGQQVTLSCSPISGHRSVSWYQQTPGQGLQFLFEYFSETQRNKGNFPGRFSGRQFSNSRSEMNVSTLELGDSALYLCASSPSGRNTDTQYFGPGTRLTVL.

This chain connects TRBV7-8 to TRBJ1-3; D not resolved. The V end lost 4 bases, the J end lost 3 bases, and 7 bases lay between the germline ends. The CDR3 runs to 13 residues. The germline V gene encodes CDR1 SGHVS and CDR2 FQNEAQ. The CDR3 loop is CASSSFIGNTIYF. CDR3 DNA sequence: TGTGCCAGCAGCTCCTTCATTGGAAACACCATATATTTT. The entire variable domain, with the rest obtained from reference TRBV7-8 and TRBJ1-3, is as follows: GAGVSQSPRYKVAKRGQDVALRCDPISGHVSLFWYQQALGQGPEFLTYFQNEAQLDKSGLPSDRFFAERPEGSVSTLKIQRTQQEDSAVYLCASSSFIGNTIYFGEGSWLTVV.

This chain uses TRBV28 with TRBJ1-5; D unclear. The germline V and J ends were trimmed by 4 bases and 2 bases, with 9 bases remaining between them. The CDR3 spans 14 residues. Germline-derived CDR1 and CDR2 are MDHEN and SYDVKM. The CDR3 DNA reads as TGTGCCAGCAGTTCAGGAAGAGGCAATCAGCCCCAGCATTTT. Protein sequence: CASSSGRGNQPQHF. Complete variable domain (other parts from reference TRBV28 and TRBJ1-5): DVKVTQSSRYLVKRTGEKVFLECVQDMDHENMFWYRQDPGLGLRLIYFSYDVKMKEKGDIPEGYSVSREKKERFSLILESASTNQTSMYLCASSSGRGNQPQHFGDGTRLSIL.

V gene TRBV6-5 combines with J gene TRBJ2-7, with D maybe TRBD2 (5 bases). CDR3 length: 13 residues. Trimming left V 10 bases short and J 3 bases short, with 16 bases between. The germline gives CDR1 MNHEY, CDR2 SVGAGI. The CDR3 DNA follows: TGTGCCACGCGGCGGGCAGGATACTACGAGCAGTACTTC. It is translated as CATRRAGYYEQYF.

This sequence joins TRBV2 and TRBJ1-6; D ambiguous. Germline-derived CDR1 and CDR2 are SNHLY and FYNNEI. CDR3 length: 13 residues. The V gene lost 8 bases and the J gene lost 7 bases, with 12 bases spanning the gap. CDR3 residues: CASSLGSNSPLHF. DNA for the CDR3: TGTGCCAGCTCTCTGGGGTCAAATTCACCCCTCCACTTT.

The chain is built from TRBV24-1 and TRBJ2-2; TRBD1 is a possible D gene (5 bases). Trimming removed 9 bases from V and 6 bases from J, with 16 bases in between. The CDR3 sequence is 14 residues long. Germline CDR1 is KGHDR and CDR2 is SFDVKD. This chain's CDR3 is CATQEAGRPGELFF. The CDR3 region has the DNA TGTGCCACCCAAGAGGCAGGGCGACCCGGGGAGCTGTTTTTT.

The chain employs TRBV25-1 and TRBJ2-3; D possibly corresponds to TRBD1 (5 bases). Germline assignment: CDR1 MGHDK and CDR2 SYGVNS. This CDR3 has 15 residues. V lost 5 bases and J lost 4, with 16 bases in between. The chain's CDR3 is CASSSQGMDPDTQYF. CDR3 coding DNA: TGTGCCAGCAGTTCTCAGGGAATGGACCCAGATACGCAGTATTTT.

The V and J genes are TRBV4-1 and TRBJ2-5; no firm D call. The V gene lost 4 bases and the J gene lost 2 bases, with 8 bases spanning the gap. The length of the CDR3 is 13 residues. Germline V CDR1 and CDR2: MGHRA, YSYEKL. The CDR3 protein is CASSLGIQETQYF. DNA of the CDR3: TGCGCCAGCAGCCTAGGGATTCAAGAGACCCAGTACTTC.

The J gene is TRBJ1-3, the V gene TRBV3-1 (or the pseudogene TRBV3-2); D uncertain. The CDR3 runs to 16 residues. Looked up from germline, CDR1 is LGHDT and CDR2 is YNNKEL (reference sequence). Trimming left V 1 base short and J 4 bases short, with 14 bases between. CDR3 nucleotides: TGTGCCAGCAGCCAAGGTCAACAATTCCGCGGAAACACCATATATTTT. Amino acid sequence: CASSQGQQFRGNTIYF.